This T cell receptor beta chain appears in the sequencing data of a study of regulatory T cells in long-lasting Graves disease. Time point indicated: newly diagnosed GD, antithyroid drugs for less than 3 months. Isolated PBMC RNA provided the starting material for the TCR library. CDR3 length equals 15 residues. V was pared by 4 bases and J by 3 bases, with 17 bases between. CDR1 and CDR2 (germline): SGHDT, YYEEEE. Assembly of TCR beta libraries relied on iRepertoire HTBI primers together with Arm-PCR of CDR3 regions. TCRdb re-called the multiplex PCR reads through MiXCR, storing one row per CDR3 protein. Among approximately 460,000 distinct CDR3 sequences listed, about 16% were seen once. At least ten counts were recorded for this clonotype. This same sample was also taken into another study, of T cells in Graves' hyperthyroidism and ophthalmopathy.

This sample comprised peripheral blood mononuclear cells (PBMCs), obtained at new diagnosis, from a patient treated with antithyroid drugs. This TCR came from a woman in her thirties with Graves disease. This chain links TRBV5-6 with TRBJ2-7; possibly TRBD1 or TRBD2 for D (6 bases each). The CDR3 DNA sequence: TGTGCCAGCAGCGGGATAGAGGGGGGCTACTACGAGCAGTACTTC. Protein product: CASSGIEGGYYEQYF.